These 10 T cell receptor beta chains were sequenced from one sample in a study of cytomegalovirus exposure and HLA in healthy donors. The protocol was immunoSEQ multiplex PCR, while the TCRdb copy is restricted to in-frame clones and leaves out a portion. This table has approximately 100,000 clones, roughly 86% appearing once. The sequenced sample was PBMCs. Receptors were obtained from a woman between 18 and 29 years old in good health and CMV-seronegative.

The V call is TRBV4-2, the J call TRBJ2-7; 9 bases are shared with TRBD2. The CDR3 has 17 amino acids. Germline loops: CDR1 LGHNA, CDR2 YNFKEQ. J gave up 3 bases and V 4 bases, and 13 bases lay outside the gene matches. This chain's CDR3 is CASSPAPAGGGFYEQYF. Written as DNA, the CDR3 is TGTGCCAGCAGCCCCGCCCCCGCGGGAGGGGGGTTCTACGAGCAGTACTTC.

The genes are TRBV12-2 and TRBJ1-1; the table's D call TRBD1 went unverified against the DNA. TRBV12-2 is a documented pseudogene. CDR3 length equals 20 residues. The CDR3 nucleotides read TGTGCAAGTCGCTATGATCCCTCTGGGGACAGGGATGTAGTTGACACTGAAGCTTTCTTT. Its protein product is CASRYDPSGDRDVVDTEAFF.

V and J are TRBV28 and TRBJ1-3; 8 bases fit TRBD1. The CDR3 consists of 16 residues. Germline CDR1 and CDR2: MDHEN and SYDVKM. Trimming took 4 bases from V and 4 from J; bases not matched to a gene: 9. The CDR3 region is CASSSLTGTGGNTIYF. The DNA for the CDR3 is TGTGCCAGCAGTTCCCTCACCGGGACAGGCGGAAACACCATATATTTT.

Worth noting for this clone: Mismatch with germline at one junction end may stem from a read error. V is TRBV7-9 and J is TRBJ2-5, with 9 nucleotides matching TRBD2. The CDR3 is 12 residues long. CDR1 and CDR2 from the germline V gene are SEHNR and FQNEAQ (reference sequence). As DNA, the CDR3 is TGTGCCAGCAGCTCTTCGGCGGGAGGGCCGCACTTC. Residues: CASSSSAGGPHF.

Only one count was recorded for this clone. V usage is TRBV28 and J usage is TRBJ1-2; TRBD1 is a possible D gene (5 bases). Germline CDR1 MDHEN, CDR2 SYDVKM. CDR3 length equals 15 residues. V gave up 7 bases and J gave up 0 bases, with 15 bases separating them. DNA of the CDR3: TGTGCCAGCAATTTCCCCTCCAGGGCTAACTATGGCTACACCTTC. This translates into CASNFPSRANYGYTF.

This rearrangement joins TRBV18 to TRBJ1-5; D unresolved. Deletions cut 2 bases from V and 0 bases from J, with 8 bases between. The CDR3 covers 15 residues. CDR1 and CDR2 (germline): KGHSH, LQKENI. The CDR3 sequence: CASSPSGLSNQPQHF. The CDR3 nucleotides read TGTGCCAGCTCACCATCCGGACTTAGCAATCAGCCCCAGCATTTT.

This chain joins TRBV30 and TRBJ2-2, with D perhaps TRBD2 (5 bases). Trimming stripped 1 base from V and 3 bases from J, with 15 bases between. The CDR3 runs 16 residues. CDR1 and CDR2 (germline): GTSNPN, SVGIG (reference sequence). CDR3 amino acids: CAWSAARVPYTGELFF. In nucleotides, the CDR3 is TGTGCCTGGAGTGCGGCGAGGGTCCCATACACCGGGGAGCTGTTTTTT. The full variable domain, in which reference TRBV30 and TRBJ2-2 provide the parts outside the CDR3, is SQTIHQWPATLVQPVGSPLSLECTVEGTSNPNLYWYRQAAGRGLQLLFYSVGIGQISSEVPQNLSASRPQDRQFILSSKKLLLSDSGFYLCAWSAARVPYTGELFFGEGSRLTVL.

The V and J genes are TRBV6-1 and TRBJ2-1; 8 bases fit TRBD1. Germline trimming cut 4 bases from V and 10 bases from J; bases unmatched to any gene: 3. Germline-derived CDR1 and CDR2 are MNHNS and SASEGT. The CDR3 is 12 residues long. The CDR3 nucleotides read TGTGCCAGCAGTGGGACAGGGCGCGAGCAGTTCTTC. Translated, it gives CASSGTGREQFF.

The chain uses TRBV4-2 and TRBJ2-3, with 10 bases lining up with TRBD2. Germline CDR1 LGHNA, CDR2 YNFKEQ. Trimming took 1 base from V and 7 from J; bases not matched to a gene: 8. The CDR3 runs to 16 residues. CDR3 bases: TGTGCCAGCAGCCAAGTTCAAAGCGGGGGGGCCTATACGCAGTATTTT. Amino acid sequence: CASSQVQSGGAYTQYF.

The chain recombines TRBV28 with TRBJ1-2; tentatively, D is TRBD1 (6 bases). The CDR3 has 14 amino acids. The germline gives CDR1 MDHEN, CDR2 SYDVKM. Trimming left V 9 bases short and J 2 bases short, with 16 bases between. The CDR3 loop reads CASPDRSINYGYTF. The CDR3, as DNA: TGTGCCAGTCCCGACAGGTCTATAAACTATGGCTACACCTTC.